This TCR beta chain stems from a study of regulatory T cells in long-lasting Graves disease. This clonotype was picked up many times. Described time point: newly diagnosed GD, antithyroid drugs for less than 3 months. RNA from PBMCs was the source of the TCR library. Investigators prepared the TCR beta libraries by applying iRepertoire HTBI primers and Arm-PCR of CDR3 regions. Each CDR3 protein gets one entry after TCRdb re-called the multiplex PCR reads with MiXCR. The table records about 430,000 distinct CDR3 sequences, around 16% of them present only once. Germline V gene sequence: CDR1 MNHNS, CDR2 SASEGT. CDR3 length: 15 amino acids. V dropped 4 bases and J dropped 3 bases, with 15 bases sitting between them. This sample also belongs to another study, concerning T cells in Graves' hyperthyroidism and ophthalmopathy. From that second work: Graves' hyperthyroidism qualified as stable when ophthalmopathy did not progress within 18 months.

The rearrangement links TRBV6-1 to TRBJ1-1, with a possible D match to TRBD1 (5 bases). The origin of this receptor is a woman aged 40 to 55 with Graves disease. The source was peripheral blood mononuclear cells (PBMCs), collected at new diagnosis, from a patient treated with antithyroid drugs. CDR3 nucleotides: TGTGCCAGCAGTGTTGACTTGGGAGGGGACACTGAAGCTTTCTTT. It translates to CASSVDLGGDTEAFF.